One and the same sample provided the 14 T cell receptor beta chains below, sequenced in a study of T cells in Graves' hyperthyroidism and ophthalmopathy. TCR beta CDR3 region amplification was performed from RNA transcripts. A first-round RT-PCR of the TCR CDR3 used the HTBI primer set. TCRdb passed the multiplex PCR reads through MiXCR, listing each CDR3 protein once. The data contain some 300,000 distinct CDR3 sequences, about an eighth of them seen just once; the ten biggest clones take up 7% to 8.5%. Material: blood. The source is a woman aged 25 to 39 with Graves' hyperthyroidism that later progressed to Graves' ophthalmopathy.

This clonotype has at least ten counts. The chain carries TRBV10-3 and TRBJ2-2, with D unresolved. The CDR3 loop spans 14 amino acids. Looked up from germline, CDR1 is ENHRY and CDR2 is SYGVKD. Trimming pared 3 bases from V and 6 bases from J, leaving 11 bases between. The CDR3 loop reads CAISEEGKAGELFF. The CDR3 DNA reads as TGTGCCATCAGTGAAGAAGGGAAGGCCGGGGAGCTGTTTTTT.

The table lists this clonotype with many counts. The genes are TRBV4-1 and TRBJ2-7; a weak D match, TRBD1 (5 bases). Germline lookup yields CDR1 MGHRA and CDR2 YSYEKL. V was clipped by 1 base and J by 2 bases, with 12 bases between them. The CDR3 covers 15 residues. CDR3: CASSQVITGPYEQYF. The CDR3 DNA reads as TGCGCCAGCAGCCAAGTCATAACAGGCCCCTACGAGCAGTACTTC.

Worth noting for this clonotype: A much larger clone is a single base away; this may be a read error. Without the conserved terminal phenylalanine or tryptophan, this CDR3 likely stems from a read error. The CDR3 nucleotides are TGTGCCAGCAGCTTAGGGCTGACCTTGTACAATGAGCAGTTCCTC. It yields the protein CASSLGLTLYNEQFL. The chain recombines TRBV11-2 with TRBJ2-1; D gene ambiguous. Germline V gene data show CDR1 as SGHAT and CDR2 as FQNNGV. The CDR3 extends over 15 amino acids. Trimming left V 1 base short and J 4 bases short, with 11 bases between.

This clonotype was recorded at least ten times. The CDR3 nucleotides read TGTGCCACTAGTTCGCCCTCGGAGGCAGATACGCAGTATTTT. Its translation is CATSSPSEADTQYF. This chain uses TRBV28 with TRBJ2-3; weak D call: TRBD2 (5 bases). CDR1 MDHEN and CDR2 SYDVKM come from the germline V gene. Trimming pared 10 bases from V and 4 bases from J, leaving 18 bases between. There are 14 residues in the CDR3.

This clonotype was seen many times. In DNA form, the CDR3 reads TGTGCCAGCAGCTTAGCGCTGAGACAGCAAGAGACCCAGTACTTC. It encodes CASSLALRQQETQYF. V and J are TRBV7-2 and TRBJ2-5; D may be TRBD1 (5 bases). The CDR3 spans 15 residues. V lost 0 bases to trimming and J lost 2 bases, with 10 bases between them. CDR1 and CDR2 from the germline V gene are SGHTA and FQGNSA.

At least ten counts were recorded for this clonotype. The chain links TRBV4-2 to TRBJ1-2; D not certain. Trimming left V 0 bases short and J 4 bases short, with 15 bases between. The CDR3 contains 16 residues. Germline V gene sequence: CDR1 LGHNA, CDR2 YNFKEQ. CDR3 protein: CASSQDSSGVGYGYTF. CDR3 nucleotides: TGTGCCAGCAGCCAAGATTCGTCCGGGGTAGGCTATGGCTACACCTTC.

This clonotype was picked up many times. The V gene is TRBV11-2, the J gene TRBJ2-1; D remains ambiguous. Germline lookup yields CDR1 SGHAT and CDR2 FQNNGV. V dropped 5 bases and J dropped 4 bases, with 9 bases sitting between them. The CDR3 runs 13 residues. The CDR3 loop is CASSPVKYNEQFF. Written as DNA, the CDR3 is TGTGCCAGCAGCCCTGTAAAGTACAATGAGCAGTTCTTC.

This clonotype was seen many times. The J gene is TRBJ2-5, the V gene TRBV5-1; perhaps TRBD1 as D (5 bases). V was clipped by 0 bases and J by 0 bases, with 9 bases between them. This CDR3 has 15 amino acids. Per the germline V gene, CDR1 is SGHRS and CDR2 is YFSETQ. The CDR3 sequence is CASSLATVYQETQYF. CDR3 in DNA: TGCGCCAGCAGCTTGGCGACAGTGTACCAAGAGACCCAGTACTTC.

On this clonotype itself: The junction shows a germline mismatch at one end, possibly a read error. The gene calls are TRBV20-1 and TRBJ1-2; D unresolved. This CDR3 region has 15 residues. Germline V gives CDR1 DFQATT, CDR2 SNEGSKA (reference sequence). CDR3 coding DNA: TGCGGTGCTAGAGATGGAAAGATCGTGAACTATGGCTACACCTTC. Protein sequence: CGARDGKIVNYGYTF.

There are many counts of this clonotype. V is TRBV27 and J is TRBJ1-4, with TRBD1 matching 7 bases. Per the germline V gene, CDR1 is MNHEY and CDR2 is SMNVEV (reference sequence). The CDR3 consists of 15 residues. The V gene end was trimmed by 7 bases and the J gene end by 4 bases; junction bases not matched to a gene: 9. The CDR3 DNA sequence: TGTGCCAGCACCAAAGGGGACAGAATTAATGAAAAACTGTTTTTT. Protein: CASTKGDRINEKLFF. Complete variable domain (other parts from reference TRBV27 and TRBJ1-4): EAQVTQNPRYLITVTGKKLTVTCSQNMNHEYMSWYRQDPGLGLRQIYYSMNVEVTDKGDVPEGYKVSRKEKRNFPLILESPSPNQTSLYFCASTKGDRINEKLFFGSGTQLSVL.

This clonotype was found a few times. V and J are TRBV10-3 and TRBJ2-1; D is perhaps TRBD1 (6 bases). The CDR3 has 15 residues. Germline V gene data show CDR1 as ENHRY and CDR2 as SYGVKD. The V end lost 0 bases, the J end lost 4 bases, and 10 bases lay between the germline ends. Here the CDR3 DNA reads TGTGCCATCAGTGAGTCGTGGACAGATTACAATGAGCAGTTCTTC. Translating it yields CAISESWTDYNEQFF.

In its sample, this clonotype was seen many times. This chain joins TRBV5-5 and TRBJ2-1; TRBD2 agrees at 15 bases. V was pared by 3 bases and J by 2 bases, with 3 bases of the junction left unmatched. Germline CDR1 and CDR2: SGHKS and YYEKEE (reference sequence). CDR3 length: 17 amino acids. The CDR3 DNA follows: TGTGCCAGCAGCTCTGGACTAGCGGGAGGGCCCTACAATGAGCAGTTCTTC. As protein: CASSSGLAGGPYNEQFF. The full variable domain, with the rest looked up from reference TRBV5-5 and TRBJ2-1, is DAGVTQSPTHLIKTRGQQVTLRCSPISGHKSVSWYQQVLGQGPQFIFQYYEKEERGRGNFPDRFSARQFPNYSSELNVNALLLGDSALYLCASSSGLAGGPYNEQFFGPGTRLTVL.

The V and J genes are TRBV6-6 and TRBJ2-5, with D maybe TRBD1 (6 bases). The CDR3 spans 16 residues. The ends were cut back, 0 bases at V and 7 bases at J, with 18 bases in the middle. Germline assignment: CDR1 MNHNY and CDR2 SVGAGI (reference sequence). CDR3 residues: CASSYSMGAGFGTQYF. DNA of the CDR3: TGTGCCAGCAGTTACTCGATGGGGGCCGGGTTTGGGACCCAGTACTTC.

This chain connects TRBV28 to TRBJ2-5; possibly TRBD1 for D (9 bases). The length of the CDR3 is 15 residues. Germline CDR1 MDHEN, CDR2 SYDVKM. V dropped 11 bases and J dropped 5 bases, with 24 bases sitting between them. Here the CDR3 DNA reads TGTGCCTGCGCATCGGGGGGGACAGGGAGGGAGACCCAGTACTTC. Protein: CACASGGTGRETQYF.